A single T cell receptor beta chain is shown here with its context. Profiling relied on immunoSEQ multiplex PCR, and the TCRdb table lists in-frame clones only, not all of them. Altogether some 130,000 clones are present, about 95% being singletons, with the ten largest covering about 0.45%. The data derive from a study of T cell changes during pregnancy in multiple sclerosis. The CDR3 has 14 amino acids. Looked up from germline, CDR1 is LGHNA and CDR2 is YNFKEQ. V dropped 3 bases and J dropped 5 bases, with 12 bases sitting between them. The genes are TRBV4-2 and TRBJ2-3, with D maybe TRBD2 (7 bases). The origin of this receptor is a female donor with multiple sclerosis, enrolled in a pregnancy study. This specimen was peripheral blood, taken after pregnancy. The CDR3 is CASSQGGGEDTQYF. CDR3 DNA sequence: TGTGCCAGCAGCCAGGGGGGGGGCGAAGATACGCAGTATTTT.